The rows below give T cell receptor beta chains drawn from one sample of a study of T-cell reconstitution after alpha-beta-depleted transplantation in children. TCRdb itself ran the PCR reads through MiXCR, one entry per CDR3 protein. The data show more than 150,000 distinct CDR3 sequences, 13% to 15% seen once. The sequencing used PBMCs from the stem cell graft donor, collected from the stem cell graft. These receptors originate from a human donor who donated a stem cell graft to a child with acute lymphoblastic leukemia. Both conserved end residues are part of each CDR3. Each record gives: clone size, J gene, V gene, D gene, CDR3 protein, CDR3 DNA. The D gene is left open where the match is weak. Expanded clones get a size class; other rows say once, few or many, or leave the size out.

size: many
J: TRBJ2-3
V: TRBV10-1
D: TRBD2
CDR3: CASSESSGPGLAGGPTDTQYF
DNA: TGCGCCAGCAGTGAGTCGTCAGGGCCGGGACTAGCGGGAGGGCCGACAGATACGCAGTATTTT

size: .
J: TRBJ2-1
V: TRBV6-9
D: TRBD1
CDR3: CASSYPDRGPYNEQFF
DNA: TGTGCCAGCAGTTACCCTGACAGGGGGCCCTACAATGAGCAGTTCTTC

size: many
J: TRBJ1-2
V: TRBV5-4
D: .
CDR3: CASTGRTLSYGYTF
DNA: TGTGCCAGCACAGGACGGACTCTAAGTTATGGCTACACCTTC

size: few
J: TRBJ2-4
V: TRBV18
D: .
CDR3: CASSPPGGQNNIQYF
DNA: TGTGCCAGCTCACCACCGGGTGGGCAGAATAACATTCAGTACTTC

size: many
J: TRBJ2-1
V: TRBV5-1
D: .
CDR3: CASSLATANGNEQFF
DNA: TGCGCCAGCAGCTTGGCCACGGCTAATGGAAATGAGCAGTTCTTC

size: many
J: TRBJ2-2
V: TRBV6-5
D: TRBD2
CDR3: CASSFTSGLTGELFF
DNA: TGTGCCAGCAGTTTTACTAGCGGACTCACCGGGGAGCTGTTTTTT

size: .
J: TRBJ1-1
V: TRBV5-1
D: .
CDR3: CASSLGITGTEAFF
DNA: TGCGCCAGCAGCTTGGGGATTACAGGGACTGAAGCTTTCTTT

size: many
J: TRBJ2-2
V: TRBV12-3/TRBV12-4
D: .
CDR3: CASSLGGFGELFF
DNA: TGTGCCAGCAGCCTCGGGGGATTCGGGGAGCTGTTTTTT

size: few
J: TRBJ1-1
V: TRBV4-1
D: .
CDR3: CASSLFIQNTEAFF
DNA: TGCGCCAGCAGCCTCTTTATACAGAACACTGAAGCTTTCTTT

size: few
J: TRBJ2-3
V: TRBV20-1
D: .
CDR3: CSATQMDDPLGTDTQYF
DNA: TGCAGTGCTACGCAAATGGACGACCCACTCGGCACAGATACGCAGTATTTT

size: many
J: TRBJ2-7
V: TRBV5-1
D: .
CDR3: CASSLEQSDDEQYF
DNA: TGCGCCAGCAGCTTAGAACAGAGCGACGACGAGCAGTACTTC

size: few
J: TRBJ1-5
V: TRBV28
D: .
CDR3: CASSPPGLKRKSQHF
DNA: TGTGCCAGCAGTCCCCCGGGACTCAAGAGGAAGTCCCAGCATTTT

size: once
J: TRBJ1-5
V: TRBV30
D: .
CDR3: CAWGRRGNQPQHF
DNA: TGTGCCTGGGGGCGACGAGGCAATCAGCCCCAGCATTTT

size: many
J: TRBJ2-3
V: TRBV20-1
D: .
CDR3: CSAPKPGITDTQYF
DNA: TGCAGTGCCCCTAAACCGGGAATCACAGATACGCAGTATTTT

size: .
J: TRBJ1-1
V: TRBV11-2
D: .
CDR3: CASSQPARNTEAFF
DNA: TGTGCCAGCAGCCAACCGGCTAGGAACACTGAAGCTTTCTTT

size: once
J: TRBJ1-3
V: TRBV20-1
D: .
CDR3: CSARGGAGNTIYF
DNA: TGCAGTGCTAGGGGTGGGGCTGGAAACACCATATATTTT

size: few
J: TRBJ1-6
V: TRBV6-1
D: TRBD1
CDR3: CASTTDRVNNSPLHF
DNA: TGTGCCAGCACCACGGACAGGGTGAACAATTCACCCCTCCACTTT

size: many
J: TRBJ2-7
V: TRBV25-1
D: .
CDR3: CASSESERGQYF
DNA: TGTGCCAGCAGTGAATCCGAACGAGGGCAGTACTTC

size: many
J: TRBJ2-1
V: TRBV5-1
D: .
CDR3: CASSRIQGVWDNEQFF
DNA: TGCGCCAGCAGCCGCATACAGGGAGTCTGGGACAATGAGCAGTTCTTC

size: few
J: TRBJ2-5
V: TRBV28
D: .
CDR3: CASSLVFSAASGQETQYF
DNA: TGTGCCAGCAGTTTGGTTTTCTCGGCAGCCAGCGGCCAAGAGACCCAGTACTTC

size: .
J: TRBJ1-2
V: TRBV6-2/TRBV6-3
D: .
CDR3: CASRSTGWGGYTF
DNA: TGTGCCAGCAGGAGTACCGGCTGGGGTGGCTACACCTTC

size: many
J: TRBJ2-7
V: TRBV10-3
D: .
CDR3: CAISFGLHYEQYF
DNA: TGTGCCATCAGTTTTGGACTCCACTACGAGCAGTACTTC

size: many
J: TRBJ2-7
V: TRBV5-1
D: .
CDR3: CASSLGDSGDEQYF
DNA: TGCGCCAGCAGCTTGGGTGACAGCGGCGACGAGCAGTACTTC

size: few
J: TRBJ2-3
V: TRBV2
D: .
CDR3: CASSWGRATDTQYF
DNA: TGTGCCAGCAGTTGGGGACGGGCCACAGATACGCAGTATTTT

size: many
J: TRBJ1-1
V: TRBV5-8
D: .
CDR3: CASSSSANTEAFF
DNA: TGTGCCAGCAGCTCTTCAGCTAACACTGAAGCTTTCTTT

size: many
J: TRBJ1-1
V: TRBV12-3/TRBV12-4
D: .
CDR3: CASSLPPVREAFF
DNA: TGTGCCAGCAGTTTACCCCCGGTCAGGGAAGCTTTCTTT

size: few
J: TRBJ2-4
V: TRBV4-1
D: .
CDR3: CASSPRGTEGTKNIQYF
DNA: TGCGCCAGCAGCCCCCGGGGAACCGAGGGGACCAAAAACATTCAGTACTTC

size: .
J: TRBJ1-2
V: TRBV6-4
D: .
CDR3: CASSEEVGNYGYTF
DNA: TGTGCCAGCAGTGAAGAAGTAGGGAACTATGGCTACACCTTC

size: .
J: TRBJ1-1
V: TRBV29-1
D: .
CDR3: CSVEGILNTEAFF
DNA: TGCAGCGTGGAAGGGATTTTGAACACTGAAGCTTTCTTT

size: many
J: TRBJ2-1
V: TRBV29-1
D: .
CDR3: CSVGQFNDEQFF
DNA: TGCAGCGTTGGTCAGTTTAACGATGAGCAGTTCTTC

size: many
J: TRBJ2-1
V: TRBV20-1
D: .
CDR3: CSASKVGGYNEQFF
DNA: TGCAGTGCTAGTAAAGTAGGAGGGTACAATGAGCAGTTCTTC

size: many
J: TRBJ2-3
V: TRBV6-5
D: TRBD2
CDR3: CASSYVGGADTQYF
DNA: TGTGCCAGCAGTTACGTGGGGGGGGCAGATACGCAGTATTTT

size: many
J: TRBJ2-3
V: TRBV5-5
D: .
CDR3: CASTWLTDTQYF
DNA: TGTGCCAGCACCTGGCTCACAGATACGCAGTATTTT

size: many
J: TRBJ1-6
V: TRBV9
D: .
CDR3: CASSVDSQGGSNSPLHF
DNA: TGTGCCAGCAGCGTGGACAGTCAGGGCGGAAGTAATTCACCCCTCCACTTT

size: many
J: TRBJ2-1
V: TRBV3-1
D: TRBD2
CDR3: CASSQDPSGYNEQFF
DNA: TGTGCCAGCAGCCAAGACCCTAGCGGGTACAATGAGCAGTTCTTC

size: .
J: TRBJ2-6
V: TRBV5-1
D: .
CDR3: CASSLDAQGAGANGLTF
DNA: TGCGCCAGCAGCCTAGATGCACAGGGAGCTGGGGCCAACGGCCTGACTTTC

size: many
J: TRBJ1-6
V: TRBV5-1
D: .
CDR3: CASSLAGGTYSPLHF
DNA: TGCGCCAGCAGCTTGGCCGGGGGGACGTATTCACCCCTCCACTTT

size: many
J: TRBJ1-3
V: TRBV20-1
D: TRBD1
CDR3: CSARDQGADTIYF
DNA: TGCAGTGCTAGAGATCAGGGGGCGGACACCATATATTTT

size: many
J: TRBJ2-3
V: TRBV20-1
D: .
CDR3: CSALRSSTDTQYF
DNA: TGCAGTGCTCTCCGCTCTAGCACAGATACGCAGTATTTT

size: many
J: TRBJ1-5
V: TRBV12-3/TRBV12-4
D: TRBD1
CDR3: CASSLGDRKNQPQHF
DNA: TGTGCCAGCAGTTTGGGGGACAGAAAAAATCAGCCCCAGCATTTT

size: many
J: TRBJ1-6
V: TRBV27
D: .
CDR3: CASSPSGLSPPLHF
DNA: TGTGCCAGCAGCCCTTCCGGTCTGTCACCACCCCTCCACTTT

size: few
J: TRBJ2-5
V: TRBV11-2
D: TRBD2
CDR3: CASSRGTTDQETQYF
DNA: TGTGCCAGCAGCCGCGGGACTACGGACCAAGAGACCCAGTACTTC

size: many
J: TRBJ2-2
V: TRBV28
D: TRBD1
CDR3: CASSLLGTGGENTGELFF
DNA: TGTGCCAGCAGTTTATTGGGGACAGGGGGAGAGAACACCGGGGAGCTGTTTTTT

size: .
J: TRBJ2-5
V: TRBV12-3/TRBV12-4
D: TRBD2
CDR3: CASSPRRLARETQYF
DNA: TGTGCCAGCAGCCCCAGACGACTAGCGAGGGAGACCCAGTACTTC

size: many
J: TRBJ1-1
V: TRBV7-9
D: TRBD1
CDR3: CASSLGEGAYTEAFF
DNA: TGTGCCAGCAGCTTAGGGGAGGGGGCCTACACTGAAGCTTTCTTT

size: .
J: TRBJ1-6
V: TRBV28
D: .
CDR3: CASSLGRFWSSYNSPLHF
DNA: TGTGCCAGCAGTTTAGGGAGGTTCTGGAGCTCCTATAATTCACCCCTCCACTTT

size: .
J: TRBJ1-4
V: TRBV5-5
D: TRBD1
CDR3: CASSSRGSNEKLFF
DNA: TGTGCCAGCAGCTCCAGGGGGTCGAATGAAAAACTGTTTTTT

size: .
J: TRBJ2-7
V: TRBV11-1
D: .
CDR3: CASSLSSTESSYEQYF
DNA: TGTGCCAGCAGCTTAAGTTCGACCGAGAGCTCCTACGAGCAGTACTTC

size: many
J: TRBJ1-2
V: TRBV18
D: TRBD1
CDR3: CASSATGDGRANYGYTF
DNA: TGTGCCAGCTCAGCGACAGGGGACGGTAGGGCTAACTATGGCTACACCTTC

size: few
J: TRBJ2-1
V: TRBV29-1
D: TRBD1
CDR3: CSVRQGGLRTDNEQFF
DNA: TGCAGCGTCAGACAGGGGGGACTTAGGACGGACAATGAGCAGTTCTTC

size: many
J: TRBJ2-7
V: TRBV20-1
D: TRBD2
CDR3: CSAREPAGVGEQYF
DNA: TGCAGTGCTAGAGAACCAGCGGGAGTCGGGGAGCAGTACTTC

size: many
J: TRBJ2-1
V: TRBV11-1
D: .
CDR3: CASSYPGPYNEQFF
DNA: TGTGCCAGCAGCTACCCGGGCCCCTACAATGAGCAGTTCTTC

size: many
J: TRBJ1-5
V: TRBV6-5
D: TRBD1
CDR3: CASRSSDRGLGVWNQPQHF
DNA: TGTGCCAGCAGATCCTCCGACAGGGGGCTGGGGGTATGGAATCAGCCCCAGCATTTT